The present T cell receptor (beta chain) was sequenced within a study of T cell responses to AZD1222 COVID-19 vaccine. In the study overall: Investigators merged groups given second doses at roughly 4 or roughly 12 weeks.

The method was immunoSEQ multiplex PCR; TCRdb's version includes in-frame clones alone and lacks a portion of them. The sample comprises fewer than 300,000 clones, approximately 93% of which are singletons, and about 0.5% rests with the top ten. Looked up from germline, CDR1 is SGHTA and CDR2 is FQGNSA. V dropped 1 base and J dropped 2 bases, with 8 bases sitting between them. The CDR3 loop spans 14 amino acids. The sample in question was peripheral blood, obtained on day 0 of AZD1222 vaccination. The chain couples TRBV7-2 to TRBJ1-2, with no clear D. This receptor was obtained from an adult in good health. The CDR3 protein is CASSLDPANYGYTF. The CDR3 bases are TGTGCCAGCAGCTTAGATCCTGCCAACTATGGCTACACCTTC. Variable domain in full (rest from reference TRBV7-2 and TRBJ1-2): GAGVSQSPSNKVTEKGKDVELRCDPISGHTALYWYRQSLGQGLEFLIYFQGNSAPDKSGLPSDRFSAERTGGSVSTLTIQRTQQEDSAVYLCASSLDPANYGYTFGSGTRLTVV.